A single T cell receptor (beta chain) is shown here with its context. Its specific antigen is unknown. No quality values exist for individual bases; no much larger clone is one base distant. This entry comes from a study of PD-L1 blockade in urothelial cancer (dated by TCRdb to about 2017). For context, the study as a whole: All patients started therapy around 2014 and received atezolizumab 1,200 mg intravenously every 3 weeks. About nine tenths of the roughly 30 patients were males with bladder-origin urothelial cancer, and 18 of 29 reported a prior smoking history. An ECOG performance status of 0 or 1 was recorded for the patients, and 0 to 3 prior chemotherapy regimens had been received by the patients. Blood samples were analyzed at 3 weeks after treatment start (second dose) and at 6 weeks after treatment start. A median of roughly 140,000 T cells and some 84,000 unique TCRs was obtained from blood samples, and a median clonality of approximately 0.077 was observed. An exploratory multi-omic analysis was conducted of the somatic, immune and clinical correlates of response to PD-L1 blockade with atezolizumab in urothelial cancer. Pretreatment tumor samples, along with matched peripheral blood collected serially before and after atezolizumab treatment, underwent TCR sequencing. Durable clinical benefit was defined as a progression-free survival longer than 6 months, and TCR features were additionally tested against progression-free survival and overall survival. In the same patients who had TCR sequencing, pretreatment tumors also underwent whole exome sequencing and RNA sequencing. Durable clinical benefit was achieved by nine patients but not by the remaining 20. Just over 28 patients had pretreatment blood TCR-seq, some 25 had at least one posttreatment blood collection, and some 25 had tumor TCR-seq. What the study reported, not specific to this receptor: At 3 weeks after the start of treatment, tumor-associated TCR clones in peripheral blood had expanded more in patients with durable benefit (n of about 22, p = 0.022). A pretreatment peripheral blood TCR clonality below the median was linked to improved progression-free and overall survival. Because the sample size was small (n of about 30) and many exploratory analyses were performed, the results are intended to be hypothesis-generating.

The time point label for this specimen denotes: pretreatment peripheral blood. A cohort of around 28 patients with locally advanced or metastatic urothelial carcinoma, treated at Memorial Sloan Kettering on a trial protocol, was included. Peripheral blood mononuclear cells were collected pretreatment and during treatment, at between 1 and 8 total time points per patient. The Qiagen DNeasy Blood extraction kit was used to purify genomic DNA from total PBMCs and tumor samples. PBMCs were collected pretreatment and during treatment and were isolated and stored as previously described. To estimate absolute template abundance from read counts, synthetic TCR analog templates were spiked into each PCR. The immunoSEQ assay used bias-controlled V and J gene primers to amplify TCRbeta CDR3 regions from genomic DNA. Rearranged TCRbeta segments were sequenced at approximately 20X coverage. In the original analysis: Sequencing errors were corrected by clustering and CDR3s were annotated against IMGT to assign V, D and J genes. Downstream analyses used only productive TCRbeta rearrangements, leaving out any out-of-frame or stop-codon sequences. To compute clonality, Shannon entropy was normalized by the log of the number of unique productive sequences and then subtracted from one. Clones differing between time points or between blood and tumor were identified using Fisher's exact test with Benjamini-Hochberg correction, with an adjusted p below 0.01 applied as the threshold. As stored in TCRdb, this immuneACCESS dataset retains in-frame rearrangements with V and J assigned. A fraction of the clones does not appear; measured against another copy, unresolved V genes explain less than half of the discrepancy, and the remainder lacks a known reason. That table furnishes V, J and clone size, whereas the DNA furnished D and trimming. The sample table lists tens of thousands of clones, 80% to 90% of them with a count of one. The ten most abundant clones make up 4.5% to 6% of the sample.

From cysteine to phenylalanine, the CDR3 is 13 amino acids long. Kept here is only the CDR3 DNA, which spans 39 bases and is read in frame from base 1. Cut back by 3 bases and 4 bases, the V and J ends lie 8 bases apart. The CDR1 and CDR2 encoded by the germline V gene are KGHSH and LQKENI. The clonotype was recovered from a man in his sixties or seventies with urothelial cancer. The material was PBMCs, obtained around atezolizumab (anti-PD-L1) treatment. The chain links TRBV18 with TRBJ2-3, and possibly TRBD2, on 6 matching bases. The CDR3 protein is CASSPGSPDTQYF. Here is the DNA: TGTGCCAGCTCACCCGGGAGCCCAGATACGCAGTATTTT.